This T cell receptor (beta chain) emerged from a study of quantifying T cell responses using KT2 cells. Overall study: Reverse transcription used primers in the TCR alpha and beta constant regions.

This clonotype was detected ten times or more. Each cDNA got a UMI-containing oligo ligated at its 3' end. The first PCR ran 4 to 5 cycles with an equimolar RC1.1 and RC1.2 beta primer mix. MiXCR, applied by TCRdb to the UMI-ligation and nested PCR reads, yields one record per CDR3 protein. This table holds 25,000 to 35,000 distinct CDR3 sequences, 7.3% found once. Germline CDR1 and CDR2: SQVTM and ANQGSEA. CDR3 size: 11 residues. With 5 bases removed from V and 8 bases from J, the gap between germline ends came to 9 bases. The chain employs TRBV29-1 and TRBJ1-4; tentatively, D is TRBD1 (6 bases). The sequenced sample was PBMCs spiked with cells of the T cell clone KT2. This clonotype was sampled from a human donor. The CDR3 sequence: CSVNQGEKLFF. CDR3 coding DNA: TGCAGCGTTAACCAGGGGGAAAAACTGTTTTTT.